This TCR beta chain was recovered during a study of spatial heterogeneity in lung cancer. Study-level information: An average of more than ten raw reads was observed per unique TCR and UMI combination.

Time point defined: sample taken at primary tumor resection. Whole RNA came from tumor, nontumor lung or frozen PBMC and was sequenced without being sorted. Every individual TCR cDNA molecule carried its own unique molecular identifier, which allowed correction of PCR and sequencing errors. Via MiXCR, TCRdb re-called the 5' RACE reads, giving one row per CDR3 protein. The sample holds about 14,000 distinct CDR3 sequences, more than 10% seen once. Many counts were recorded for this clonotype. V lost 2 bases, J lost 5 bases, and 7 bases stayed unmatched. Germline V CDR1 and CDR2: SGHVS, FQNEAQ. The CDR3 has 16 residues.

This receptor was taken from a female donor with early-stage non-small cell lung cancer. The sequencing here drew on PBMCs, taken at surgery. V usage is TRBV7-8 and J usage is TRBJ2-3; TRBD1 matches 10 bases. The CDR3 region has the DNA TGTGCCAGCAGCTTATTAGACAGGGGGCGAGGAGATACGCAGTATTTT. Translated, it gives CASSLLDRGRGDTQYF.